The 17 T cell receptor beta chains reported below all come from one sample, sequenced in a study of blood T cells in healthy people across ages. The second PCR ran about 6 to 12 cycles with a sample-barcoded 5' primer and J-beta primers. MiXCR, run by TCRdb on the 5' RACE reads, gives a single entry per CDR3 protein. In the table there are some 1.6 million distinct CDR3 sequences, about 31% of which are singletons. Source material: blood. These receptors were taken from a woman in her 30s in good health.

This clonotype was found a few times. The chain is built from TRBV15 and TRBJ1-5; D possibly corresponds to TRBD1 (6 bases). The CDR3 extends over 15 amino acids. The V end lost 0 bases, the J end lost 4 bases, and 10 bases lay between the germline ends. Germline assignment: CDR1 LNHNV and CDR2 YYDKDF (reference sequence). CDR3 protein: CATSRDWGTNQPQHF. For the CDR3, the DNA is TGTGCCACCAGCAGAGATTGGGGGACAAATCAGCCCCAGCATTTT.

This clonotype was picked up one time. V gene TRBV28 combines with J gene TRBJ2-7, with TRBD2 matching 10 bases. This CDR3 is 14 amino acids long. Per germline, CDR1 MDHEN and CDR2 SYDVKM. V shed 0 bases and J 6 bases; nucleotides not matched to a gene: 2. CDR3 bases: TGTGCCAGCAGTTTATGGGCTAGCGGGAGCGAGCAGTACTTC. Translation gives CASSLWASGSEQYF.

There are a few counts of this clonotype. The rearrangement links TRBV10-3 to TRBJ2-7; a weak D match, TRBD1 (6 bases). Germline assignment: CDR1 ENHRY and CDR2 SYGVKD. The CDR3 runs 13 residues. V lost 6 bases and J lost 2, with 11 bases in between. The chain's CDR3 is CAISGDTPYEQYF. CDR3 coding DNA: TGTGCCATCAGCGGGGACACCCCCTACGAGCAGTACTTC.

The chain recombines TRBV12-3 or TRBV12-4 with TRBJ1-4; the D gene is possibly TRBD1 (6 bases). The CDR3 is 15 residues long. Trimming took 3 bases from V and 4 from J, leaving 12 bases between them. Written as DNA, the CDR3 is TGTGCCAGCAGTTTGTCGGGGGCCCTTAATGAAAAACTGTTTTTT. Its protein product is CASSLSGALNEKLFF.

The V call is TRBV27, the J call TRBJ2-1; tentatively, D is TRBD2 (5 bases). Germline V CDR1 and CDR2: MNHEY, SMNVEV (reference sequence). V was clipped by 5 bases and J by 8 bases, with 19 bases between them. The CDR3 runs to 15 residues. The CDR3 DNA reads TGTGCCAGCAGTATACCTAGGAGGTCGCTGGATGAGCAGTTCTTC. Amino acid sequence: CASSIPRRSLDEQFF.

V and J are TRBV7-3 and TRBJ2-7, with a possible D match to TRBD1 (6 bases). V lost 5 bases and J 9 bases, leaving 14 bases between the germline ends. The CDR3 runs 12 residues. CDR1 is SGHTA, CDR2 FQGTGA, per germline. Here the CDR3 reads CASSPLGGRQYF. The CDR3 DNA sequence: TGTGCCAGCAGCCCACTAGGGGGTAGGCAGTACTTC.

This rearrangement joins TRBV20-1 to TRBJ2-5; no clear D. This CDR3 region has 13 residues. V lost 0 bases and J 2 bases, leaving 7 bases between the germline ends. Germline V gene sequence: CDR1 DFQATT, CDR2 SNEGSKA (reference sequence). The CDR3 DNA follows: TGCAGTGCTAGAGAAACCTGTCAAGAGACCCAGTACTTC. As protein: CSARETCQETQYF.

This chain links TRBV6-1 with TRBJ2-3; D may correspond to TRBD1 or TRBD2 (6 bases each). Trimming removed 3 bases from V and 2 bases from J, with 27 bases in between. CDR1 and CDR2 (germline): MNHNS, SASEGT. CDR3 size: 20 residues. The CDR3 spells CASSERGDGTTSIHTDTQYF. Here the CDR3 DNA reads TGTGCCAGCAGTGAGAGGGGGGACGGCACGACGAGTATACACACAGATACGCAGTATTTT.

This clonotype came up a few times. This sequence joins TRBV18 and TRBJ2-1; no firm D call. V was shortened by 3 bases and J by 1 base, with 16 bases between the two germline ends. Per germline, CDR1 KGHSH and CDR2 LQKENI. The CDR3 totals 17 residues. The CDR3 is CASSPSMKTGSYNEQFF. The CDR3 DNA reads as TGTGCCAGCTCACCGTCTATGAAGACCGGTTCCTACAATGAGCAGTTCTTC.

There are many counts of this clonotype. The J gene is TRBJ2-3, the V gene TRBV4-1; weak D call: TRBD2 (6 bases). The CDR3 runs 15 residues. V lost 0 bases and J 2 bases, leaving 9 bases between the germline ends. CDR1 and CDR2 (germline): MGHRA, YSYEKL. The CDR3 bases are TGCGCCAGCAGCCAAGATGCGGGGTTCACAGATACGCAGTATTTT. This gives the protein CASSQDAGFTDTQYF.

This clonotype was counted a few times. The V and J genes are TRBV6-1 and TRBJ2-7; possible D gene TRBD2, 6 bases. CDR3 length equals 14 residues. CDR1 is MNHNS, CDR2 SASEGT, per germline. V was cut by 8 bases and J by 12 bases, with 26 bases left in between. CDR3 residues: CASSPDGEVFQRYF. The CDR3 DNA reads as TGTGCCAGCTCCCCCGACGGGGAGGTCTTCCAGCGGTACTTC.

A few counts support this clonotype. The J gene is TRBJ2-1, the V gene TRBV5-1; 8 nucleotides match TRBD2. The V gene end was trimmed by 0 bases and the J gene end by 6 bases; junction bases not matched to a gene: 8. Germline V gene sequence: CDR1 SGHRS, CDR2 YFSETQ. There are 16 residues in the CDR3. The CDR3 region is CASSLEGGLVGNEQFF. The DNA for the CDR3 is TGCGCCAGCAGCTTGGAAGGGGGACTAGTAGGCAATGAGCAGTTCTTC.

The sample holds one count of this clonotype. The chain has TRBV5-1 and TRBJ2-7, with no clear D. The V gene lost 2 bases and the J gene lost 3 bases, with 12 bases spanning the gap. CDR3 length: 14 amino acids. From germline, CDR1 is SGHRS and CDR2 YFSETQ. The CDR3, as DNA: TGCGCCAGCAGCTTTGACCCGGATTTCTACGAGCAGTACTTC. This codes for CASSFDPDFYEQYF.

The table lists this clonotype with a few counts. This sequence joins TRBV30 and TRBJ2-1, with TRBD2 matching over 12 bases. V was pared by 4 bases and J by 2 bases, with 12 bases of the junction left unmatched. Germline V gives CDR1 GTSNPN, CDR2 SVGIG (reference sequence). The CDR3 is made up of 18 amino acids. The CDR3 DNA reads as TGTGCCTGGACCGGGTGGGCTAGCGGGGGGGCAACCTACAATGAGCAGTTCTTC. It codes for CAWTGWASGGATYNEQFF.

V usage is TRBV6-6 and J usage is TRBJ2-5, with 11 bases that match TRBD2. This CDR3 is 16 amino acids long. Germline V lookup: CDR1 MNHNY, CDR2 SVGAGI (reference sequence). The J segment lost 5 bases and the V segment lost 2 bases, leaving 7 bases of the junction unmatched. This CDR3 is CASSYPGLAGLETQYF. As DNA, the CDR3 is TGTGCCAGCAGTTACCCTGGACTAGCGGGTTTGGAGACCCAGTACTTC.

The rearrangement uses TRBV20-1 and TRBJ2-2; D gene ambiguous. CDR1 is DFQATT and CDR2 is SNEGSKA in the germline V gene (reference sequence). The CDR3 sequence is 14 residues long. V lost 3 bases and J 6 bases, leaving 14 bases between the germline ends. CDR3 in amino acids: CSASRPGGPGELFF. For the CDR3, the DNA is TGCAGTGCTAGCCGTCCGGGCGGTCCCGGGGAGCTGTTTTTT.

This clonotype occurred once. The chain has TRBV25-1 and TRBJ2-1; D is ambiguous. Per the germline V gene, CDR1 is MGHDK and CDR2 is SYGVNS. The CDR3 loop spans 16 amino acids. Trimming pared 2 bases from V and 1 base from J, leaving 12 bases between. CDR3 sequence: CASSERAPPSYNEQFF. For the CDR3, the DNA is TGTGCCAGCAGTGAACGCGCTCCCCCGTCCTACAATGAGCAGTTCTTC.